The 24 T cell receptor beta chains presented below share a single source sample, sequenced in a study of shared clonotypes between healthy human individuals. Produced via immunoSEQ multiplex PCR; TCRdb's table is partial and in-frame only. Here the sample spans over 1.4 million clones, around 97% being singletons. Source material: naive CD4+ T cells sorted from blood. Subset indicated: CD45RA+ positively selected. These receptors all come from a man younger than 45 in good health.

The chain uses TRBV9 and TRBJ2-2; 12 positions match TRBD2. Germline CDR1 is SGDLS and CDR2 is YYNGEE. Trimming cost V 4 bases and J 7 bases; bases outside gene matches: 5. This CDR3 is built from 15 residues. The CDR3 DNA reads as TGTGCCAGCAGCTCAAGGACTAGCGGGATCGGGGAGCTGTTTTTT. Amino acids: CASSSRTSGIGELFF.

The V gene is TRBV19, the J gene TRBJ2-7; no reliable D call. Germline CDR1 is LNHDA and CDR2 is SQIVND (reference sequence). Between the trimmed V and J ends, which lost 5 bases and 4 bases, there was a span of 12 bases. This CDR3 has 13 residues. CDR3 in amino acids: CASSAGSQYEQYF. CDR3 in DNA: TGTGCCAGTAGTGCTGGCAGCCAGTACGAGCAGTACTTC.

This chain links TRBV9 with TRBJ2-1; D is undetermined. V lost 4 bases and J 0 bases, leaving 14 bases between the germline ends. CDR1 is SGDLS, CDR2 YYNGEE, per germline. This CDR3 comprises 16 residues. DNA of the CDR3: TGTGCCAGCAGCCTCCTCCCTGATTACTCCTACAATGAGCAGTTCTTC. Amino acids: CASSLLPDYSYNEQFF. Combining the CDR3 with reference TRBV9 and TRBJ2-1 gives the whole variable domain DSGVTQTPKHLITATGQRVTLRCSPRSGDLSVYWYQQSLDQGLQFLIQYYNGEERAKGNILERFSAQQFPDLHSELNLSSLELGDSALYFCASSLLPDYSYNEQFFGPGTRLTVL.

Note on this clone: Other DNA sequences of this sample code for an identical CDR3. This chain joins TRBV9 and TRBJ1-2; D ambiguous. CDR1 and CDR2 (germline): SGDLS, YYNGEE. V lost 1 base, J lost 5 bases, and 6 bases lay in between. CDR3 length: 12 amino acids. CDR3 coding DNA: TGTGCCAGCAGCGTACTAGGGTATGGCTACACCTTC. Translated: CASSVLGYGYTF.

The rearrangement joins TRBV9 to TRBJ2-3, with 11 bases that match TRBD2. This CDR3 region has 16 residues. Germline V CDR1 and CDR2: SGDLS, YYNGEE. The J segment lost 2 bases and the V segment lost 4 bases, leaving 6 bases of the junction unmatched. The CDR3 sequence: CASSSVAGGTTDTQYF. The CDR3 DNA follows: TGTGCCAGCAGCTCCGTAGCGGGAGGGACCACAGATACGCAGTATTTT. Using reference TRBV9 and TRBJ2-3 for the parts outside the CDR3, the full variable domain is DSGVTQTPKHLITATGQRVTLRCSPRSGDLSVYWYQQSLDQGLQFLIQYYNGEERAKGNILERFSAQQFPDLHSELNLSSLELGDSALYFCASSSVAGGTTDTQYFGPGTRLTVL.

The chain joins TRBV5-1 to TRBJ2-7; D is possibly TRBD1 (6 bases). The CDR3 totals 13 residues. Germline CDR1 and CDR2: SGHRS and YFSETQ. Trimming cost V 4 bases and J 1 base, with 9 bases left between them. CDR3 DNA sequence: TGCGCCAGCAGCGATACAGGGTCCTACGAGCAGTACTTC. Protein product: CASSDTGSYEQYF.

The V call is TRBV7-2, the J call TRBJ2-5; tentatively, D is TRBD2 (6 bases). Germline values: CDR1 SGHTA, CDR2 FQGNSA. The CDR3 is 14 amino acids. The V end lost 6 bases, the J end lost 3 bases, and 14 bases lay between the germline ends. CDR3 region: CASRPSGGKETQYF. CDR3 bases: TGTGCCAGCAGACCCTCCGGAGGGAAAGAGACCCAGTACTTC.

J is TRBJ2-1 and V is TRBV5-1; 8 positions match TRBD2. The ends lost 0 bases at V and 4 bases at J; junction bases unmatched: 3. Per the germline V gene, CDR1 is SGHRS and CDR2 is YFSETQ. The CDR3 runs to 15 residues. CDR3 bases: TGCGCCAGCAGCTTGGAACTAGCGGATTACAATGAGCAGTTCTTC. The encoded protein is CASSLELADYNEQFF.

CDR3 coding DNA: TGTGCCAGCAGGAAATGGACTAGCGGGACCAGCTACGAGCAGTACTTC. Translation: CASRKWTSGTSYEQYF. This chain connects TRBV6-6 to TRBJ2-7; 12 bases agree with TRBD2. The CDR3 runs to 16 residues. Germline V lookup: CDR1 MNHNY, CDR2 SVGAGI (reference sequence). V was clipped by 6 bases and J by 3 bases; unmatched bases: 9.

This chain uses TRBV5-1 with TRBJ2-1; 8 bases agree with TRBD1. The J segment lost 8 bases and the V segment lost 0 bases, leaving 4 bases of the junction unmatched. The CDR3 spans 14 residues. Looked up from germline, CDR1 is SGHRS and CDR2 is YFSETQ. The CDR3 region has the DNA TGCGCCAGCAGCTTGGGGACAGGGATTGATGAGCAGTTCTTC. Translation gives CASSLGTGIDEQFF. Full variable domain (missing parts from reference TRBV5-1 and TRBJ2-1): KAGVTQTPRYLIKTRGQQVTLSCSPISGHRSVSWYQQTPGQGLQFLFEYFSETQRNKGNFPGRFSGRQFSNSRSEMNVSTLELGDSALYLCASSLGTGIDEQFFGPGTRLTVL.

As to this clone: In the same sample, other DNA sequences code for this CDR3. The chain recombines TRBV7-9 with TRBJ2-3; 10 bases map to TRBD2. The CDR3 contains 16 residues. Germline V gives CDR1 SEHNR, CDR2 FQNEAQ (reference sequence). V was clipped by 1 base and J by 0 bases; unmatched bases: 1. In nucleotides, the CDR3 is TGTGCCAGCAGCTTAGGGACTAGCGGTAGCACAGATACGCAGTATTTT. This encodes CASSLGTSGSTDTQYF.

The CDR3 protein is CASSQGPAGSNEQFF. CDR3 coding DNA: TGCGCCAGCAGCCAAGGGCCAGCGGGAAGCAATGAGCAGTTCTTC. J is TRBJ2-1 and V is TRBV4-1; 7 bases fit TRBD2. V trimming: 1 base; J trimming: 6 bases; junction bases outside the gene matches: 6. The CDR3 is 15 amino acids. CDR1 is MGHRA, CDR2 YSYEKL, per germline.

The chain couples TRBV29-1 to TRBJ2-1; a weak D match, TRBD1 (6 bases). The V gene's germline CDR1 is SQVTM and CDR2 ANQGSEA. This CDR3 comprises 16 residues. V lost 6 bases and J lost 1, with 19 bases in between. The CDR3 region has the DNA TGCAGCGTGCCGAGTGGGGGCCTCGTTTCCTACAATGAGCAGTTCTTC. Protein sequence: CSVPSGGLVSYNEQFF.

The chain uses TRBV4-2 and TRBJ2-3; D may match TRBD1 or TRBD2 (5 bases each). The CDR3 loop spans 17 amino acids. The V end was cut by 1 base, the J end by 1 base, with 15 bases between. From germline, CDR1 is LGHNA and CDR2 YNFKEQ. For the CDR3, the DNA is TGTGCCAGCAGCCAAGGGCCCCCAGGGAGCGGCACAGATACGCAGTATTTT. Translation gives CASSQGPPGSGTDTQYF.

This clone was seen only once. J is TRBJ2-1 and V is TRBV4-1, with D perhaps matching TRBD2 (5 bases). Germline assignment: CDR1 MGHRA and CDR2 YSYEKL. The length of the CDR3 is 12 residues. V was shortened by 0 bases and J by 12 bases, with 9 bases between the two germline ends. CDR3 in amino acids: CASSQDLEGQFF. Written as DNA, the CDR3 is TGCGCCAGCAGCCAAGATCTCGAGGGGCAGTTCTTC.

The chain uses TRBV7-6 and TRBJ2-5, with TRBD1 identical over 8 bases. The CDR3 spans 14 residues. With 5 bases clipped from V and 2 bases from J, the junction kept 4 bases outside the gene matches. Looked up from germline, CDR1 is SGHVS and CDR2 is FNYEAQ. In DNA form, the CDR3 reads TGTGCCAGCAGCATGAACAGGGGGCAAGAGACCCAGTACTTC. Translation: CASSMNRGQETQYF.

The rearrangement joins TRBV6-6 to TRBJ2-7, with 9 bases that match TRBD1. This CDR3 has 15 amino acids. Germline lookup yields CDR1 MNHNY and CDR2 SVGAGI (reference sequence). Unmatched junction bases numbered 9, after V lost 5 bases and J lost 4 bases. Here the CDR3 reads CASSPAGTGRYEQYF. For the CDR3, the DNA is TGTGCCAGCAGTCCCGCCGGGACAGGGAGATACGAGCAGTACTTC.

J is TRBJ2-3 and V is TRBV19, with TRBD2 as a possible D gene (6 bases). Trimming shortened V by 4 bases and J by 2 bases, and 13 bases separated the two germline ends. This CDR3 contains 15 residues. In germline, CDR1 is LNHDA, CDR2 SQIVND (reference sequence). The CDR3 coding sequence is TGTGCCAGTAGTACCCACAGCGGGTACACAGATACGCAGTATTTT. Amino acids: CASSTHSGYTDTQYF. Full variable domain (remainder filled in from reference TRBV19 and TRBJ2-3): DGGITQSPKYLFRKEGQNVTLSCEQNLNHDAMYWYRQDPGQGLRLIYYSQIVNDFQKGDIAEGYSVSREKKESFPLTVTSAQKNPTAFYLCASSTHSGYTDTQYFGPGTRLTVL.

This clone has just one count. This specimen includes other DNA sequences encoding the same CDR3. The chain couples TRBV18 to TRBJ1-5, with D tentatively TRBD1 (5 bases). There are 16 residues in the CDR3. Germline V gives CDR1 KGHSH, CDR2 LQKENI. V was clipped by 0 bases and J by 3 bases, with 12 bases between them. This CDR3 reads CASSPPGDRSNQPQHF. The DNA of the CDR3 is TGTGCCAGCTCACCACCTGGTGACAGATCCAATCAGCCCCAGCATTTT.

This clone appeared a few times. The rearrangement links TRBV14 to TRBJ2-6, with a possible D match to TRBD2 (6 bases). Germline V gives CDR1 SGHDN, CDR2 FVKESK. With 3 bases removed from V and 3 bases from J, the gap between germline ends came to 15 bases. The CDR3 length is 17 residues. In nucleotides, the CDR3 is TGTGCCAGCAGCCAGCGGGGCAAACTGAGTGGGGCCAACGTCCTGACTTTC. It yields the protein CASSQRGKLSGANVLTF.

As to this clone: This CDR3 is also generated by other DNA sequences in the sample. This chain uses TRBV19 with TRBJ2-7; 10 nucleotides agree with TRBD1. Germline lookup yields CDR1 LNHDA and CDR2 SQIVND (reference sequence). The V segment lost 4 bases and the J segment 2 bases; nucleotides outside the gene matches: 2. The CDR3 is made up of 14 amino acids. The CDR3 DNA sequence: TGTGCCAGTAGTACAGGACAGGGGGCCTACGAGCAGTACTTC. Encoded protein: CASSTGQGAYEQYF.

J is TRBJ2-3 and V is TRBV6-6; D unclear. CDR1 and CDR2 from the germline V gene are MNHNY and SVGAGI (reference sequence). The CDR3 runs to 14 residues. Trimming removed 6 bases from V and 0 bases from J, with 10 bases in between. The CDR3 DNA reads TGTGCCAGCAGATTGAGCGCAAGCACAGATACGCAGTATTTT. Residues: CASRLSASTDTQYF.

V is TRBV28 and J is TRBJ2-1; D may be TRBD1 or TRBD2 (5 bases each). Germline-derived CDR1 and CDR2 are MDHEN and SYDVKM. This CDR3 spans 18 amino acids. V gave up 4 bases and J gave up 0 bases, with 19 bases separating them. CDR3 loop: CASSSKPRDRSSYNEQFF. Here the CDR3 DNA reads TGTGCCAGCAGTTCAAAGCCCCGGGACCGGAGCTCCTACAATGAGCAGTTCTTC.

The CDR3 is CASSTYSGTGFGYTF. The CDR3, as DNA: TGTGCCAGTAGTACCTACTCCGGGACAGGATTCGGCTACACCTTC. The chain uses TRBV19 and TRBJ1-2, with 8 bases that match TRBD1. The CDR3 loop spans 15 amino acids. Germline V gene data show CDR1 as LNHDA and CDR2 as SQIVND (reference sequence). Trimming cost V 4 bases and J 8 bases; bases outside gene matches: 12.